This TCR beta chain was documented in a study of spatial heterogeneity in lung cancer. Overall study results and limits: Tracking of tumor mutation counts was seen in expanded intratumoral alpha and beta TCR counts.

V dropped 6 bases and J dropped 5; count of bases not matched to a gene: 7. There are 16 residues in the CDR3. Germline values: CDR1 SGHAT, CDR2 FQNNGV. TCRdb re-called the 5' RACE reads with MiXCR, one entry per CDR3 protein. The table records approximately 1,500 distinct CDR3 sequences, about an eighth of them present only once. By share of the sample, this clonotype is medium-sized. The target antigen is unknown. Described time point: sample taken at primary tumor resection. There were roughly 72 donors, all of them untreated patients with early-stage non-small cell lung cancer. Unsorted whole RNA of tumor, nontumor lung or frozen PBMC was sequenced.

The rearrangement uses TRBV11-2 and TRBJ2-1; the match to TRBD2 covers 13 bases. The sequence came from a female donor with early-stage non-small cell lung cancer. The sequences come from lung tumor tissue, collected at surgery. The CDR3: CASSPTSGRANNEQFF. The CDR3 DNA is TGTGCCAGCAGTCCTACTAGCGGGAGGGCGAACAATGAGCAGTTCTTC.